A selection of T cell receptor beta chains follows, all from one sample in a study of OX40 agonist ivuxolimab in advanced cancers. The data were produced by immunoSEQ multiplex PCR, yet TCRdb's version contains in-frame clones alone and is incomplete. The sample contains some 99,000 clones, 70% to 90% of which appear only once. Sequencing was performed on CD4+ or CD8+ T cells sorted from blood, taken in a trial of the OX40 agonist ivuxolimab. These receptors originate from an adult with an advanced solid tumor such as melanoma, head and neck, liver or kidney cancer. Each CDR3 is given with its conserved first and last residue. Fields, in order: J gene, V gene, D gene, clone size, CDR3 protein, CDR3 DNA. D genes are given only for firm matches. Size is omitted from some rows. Given values are once, few, many or a class for expanded clones.

J gene: TRBJ2-1; V gene: TRBV2; D gene: NA; clone size: NA; CDR3 protein: CASSETRSYNEQFF; CDR3 DNA: TGTGCCAGCAGTGAAACTAGATCCTACAATGAGCAGTTCTTC
J gene: TRBJ1-2; V gene: TRBV6-5; D gene: NA; clone size: once; CDR3 protein: CASREENYGYTF; CDR3 DNA: TGTGCCAGCAGGGAGGAGAACTATGGCTACACCTTC
J gene: TRBJ2-3; V gene: TRBV7-3; D gene: TRBD2; clone size: NA; CDR3 protein: CASSPWTSGGTDTQYF; CDR3 DNA: TGTGCCAGCAGCCCCTGGACTAGCGGGGGCACAGATACGCAGTATTTT
J gene: TRBJ2-3; V gene: TRBV6-1; D gene: NA; clone size: once; CDR3 protein: CASSEKARKGTQYF; CDR3 DNA: TGTGCCAGCAGTGAAAAGGCCCGGAAGGGTACGCAGTATTTT
J gene: TRBJ1-3; V gene: TRBV4-2; D gene: NA; clone size: few; CDR3 protein: CASSQDQARSSGNTIYF; CDR3 DNA: TGTGCCAGCAGCCAAGACCAGGCACGAAGCTCTGGAAACACCATATATTTT
J gene: TRBJ1-2; V gene: TRBV6-6; D gene: NA; clone size: NA; CDR3 protein: CASRAGILSGYTF; CDR3 DNA: TGTGCCAGCAGAGCCGGGATCCTGTCCGGCTACACCTTC
J gene: TRBJ1-1; V gene: TRBV11-2; D gene: NA; clone size: once; CDR3 protein: CASGGTEAFF; CDR3 DNA: TGTGCCAGCGGGGGTACTGAAGCTTTCTTT
J gene: TRBJ2-5; V gene: TRBV29-1; D gene: TRBD2; clone size: NA; CDR3 protein: CSVGGGASQETQYF; CDR3 DNA: TGCAGCGTCGGCGGGGGGGCTAGCCAAGAGACCCAGTACTTC
J gene: TRBJ2-5; V gene: TRBV6-1; D gene: NA; clone size: NA; CDR3 protein: CASRGTGNLKETQYF; CDR3 DNA: TGTGCCAGCAGGGGGACGGGCAACCTAAAAGAGACCCAGTACTTC
J gene: TRBJ1-1; V gene: TRBV6-6; D gene: NA; clone size: NA; CDR3 protein: CASSSGVETEAFF; CDR3 DNA: TGTGCCAGCAGTTCAGGGGTTGAGACTGAAGCTTTCTTT
J gene: TRBJ1-1; V gene: TRBV2; D gene: NA; clone size: few; CDR3 protein: CASSVAGKGTEAFF; CDR3 DNA: TGTGCCAGCAGTGTCGCCGGGAAGGGCACTGAAGCTTTCTTT
J gene: TRBJ2-4; V gene: TRBV6-5; D gene: TRBD2; clone size: NA; CDR3 protein: CASGGGKMNIQYF; CDR3 DNA: TGTGCCAGTGGGGGGGGAAAAATGAACATTCAGTACTTC
J gene: TRBJ1-1; V gene: TRBV15; D gene: NA; clone size: NA; CDR3 protein: CATSRDRGGGTEAFF; CDR3 DNA: TGTGCCACCAGCAGAGATAGGGGCGGAGGTACTGAAGCTTTCTTT
J gene: TRBJ1-5; V gene: TRBV7-2; D gene: NA; clone size: NA; CDR3 protein: CASSLVGSQPQHF; CDR3 DNA: TGTGCCAGCAGCTTAGTAGGGAGTCAGCCCCAGCATTTT
J gene: TRBJ2-3; V gene: TRBV6-4; D gene: TRBD1; clone size: NA; CDR3 protein: CASRWTGGADTQYF; CDR3 DNA: TGTGCCAGCAGATGGACAGGGGGGGCAGATACGCAGTATTTT
J gene: TRBJ1-5; V gene: TRBV2; D gene: NA; clone size: NA; CDR3 protein: CASRDYNQPQHF; CDR3 DNA: TGTGCCAGCAGGGACTACAATCAGCCCCAGCATTTT
J gene: TRBJ1-4; V gene: TRBV6-1; D gene: NA; clone size: NA; CDR3 protein: CASSQTGWANEKLFF; CDR3 DNA: TGTGCCAGCAGTCAAACGGGATGGGCCAATGAAAAACTGTTTTTT
J gene: TRBJ1-4; V gene: TRBV7-9; D gene: NA; clone size: NA; CDR3 protein: CASQNRAVEKLFF; CDR3 DNA: TGTGCCAGTCAGAACAGGGCGGTAGAAAAACTGTTTTTT
J gene: TRBJ2-1; V gene: TRBV6-6; D gene: NA; clone size: NA; CDR3 protein: CASSYEARAPEQFF; CDR3 DNA: TGTGCCAGCAGTTACGAGGCCCGGGCGCCTGAGCAGTTCTTC
J gene: TRBJ2-3; V gene: TRBV19; D gene: NA; clone size: NA; CDR3 protein: CASQRETPGDTQYF; CDR3 DNA: TGTGCCAGTCAAAGGGAGACTCCCGGGGATACGCAGTATTTT
J gene: TRBJ1-5; V gene: TRBV6-5; D gene: NA; clone size: NA; CDR3 protein: CASSYSRGDQPQHF; CDR3 DNA: TGTGCCAGCAGTTACTCGAGGGGCGATCAGCCCCAGCATTTT
J gene: TRBJ1-6; V gene: TRBV10-3; D gene: TRBD1; clone size: NA; CDR3 protein: CAINPDRGSSPLHF; CDR3 DNA: TGTGCCATCAACCCCGACAGGGGGAGTTCACCCCTCCACTTT
J gene: TRBJ2-1; V gene: TRBV5-1; D gene: NA; clone size: NA; CDR3 protein: CASSLSSPSYNEQFF; CDR3 DNA: TGCGCCAGCAGCTTGTCTAGCCCTTCCTACAATGAGCAGTTCTTC
J gene: TRBJ1-2; V gene: TRBV14; D gene: NA; clone size: NA; CDR3 protein: CASTPTANYGYTF; CDR3 DNA: TGTGCCAGCACTCCGACAGCGAACTATGGCTACACCTTC
J gene: TRBJ2-3; V gene: TRBV7-3; D gene: NA; clone size: NA; CDR3 protein: CASSLALADTQYF; CDR3 DNA: TGTGCCAGCAGCCTAGCCCTAGCAGATACGCAGTATTTT
J gene: TRBJ2-1; V gene: TRBV9; D gene: NA; clone size: NA; CDR3 protein: CASSVDPTPSEQFF; CDR3 DNA: TGTGCCAGCAGCGTAGACCCGACCCCGAGTGAGCAGTTCTTC
J gene: TRBJ2-1; V gene: TRBV19; D gene: NA; clone size: NA; CDR3 protein: CASSISGGPHNEQFF; CDR3 DNA: TGTGCCAGTAGTATTAGTGGGGGCCCCCACAATGAGCAGTTCTTC
J gene: TRBJ2-5; V gene: TRBV6-5; D gene: NA; clone size: NA; CDR3 protein: CASSYSYRSQETQYF; CDR3 DNA: TGTGCCAGCAGTTACTCGTACAGGAGCCAAGAGACCCAGTACTTC
J gene: TRBJ2-3; V gene: TRBV6-1; D gene: TRBD2; clone size: NA; CDR3 protein: CASSEGTSGGGDTQYF; CDR3 DNA: TGTGCCAGCAGTGAAGGGACTAGTGGGGGGGGTGATACGCAGTATTTT
J gene: TRBJ2-7; V gene: TRBV12-5; D gene: NA; clone size: NA; CDR3 protein: CASGLDYEQYF; CDR3 DNA: TGTGCTAGTGGTTTAGACTACGAGCAGTACTTC
J gene: TRBJ1-1; V gene: TRBV5-1; D gene: TRBD1; clone size: NA; CDR3 protein: CASSLDTGVWNTEAFF; CDR3 DNA: TGCGCCAGCAGCTTGGACACAGGGGTATGGAACACTGAAGCTTTCTTT
J gene: TRBJ2-7; V gene: TRBV19; D gene: NA; clone size: NA; CDR3 protein: CASSLKAPAAGPNHVVLSSYEQYF; CDR3 DNA: TGTGCCAGTAGTCTTAAAGCTCCGGCGGCAGGGCCGAATCATGTGGTCTTAAGCTCCTACGAGCAGTACTTC
J gene: TRBJ2-5; V gene: TRBV2; D gene: TRBD2; clone size: NA; CDR3 protein: CASSTASGGETQYF; CDR3 DNA: TGTGCCAGCAGTACCGCTAGCGGGGGGGAGACCCAGTACTTC
J gene: TRBJ2-7; V gene: TRBV19; D gene: NA; clone size: few; CDR3 protein: CASKKRGQGSYEQYF; CDR3 DNA: TGTGCCAGTAAGAAACGCGGGCAGGGGAGCTACGAGCAGTACTTC
J gene: TRBJ2-5; V gene: TRBV7-3; D gene: NA; clone size: NA; CDR3 protein: CASSLTMEETQYF; CDR3 DNA: TGTGCCAGCAGCTTAACAATGGAAGAGACCCAGTACTTC
J gene: TRBJ1-3; V gene: TRBV29-1; D gene: NA; clone size: NA; CDR3 protein: CSTPGADGNTIYF; CDR3 DNA: TGCAGCACCCCCGGGGCAGACGGAAACACCATATATTTT
J gene: TRBJ2-3; V gene: TRBV9; D gene: TRBD2; clone size: NA; CDR3 protein: CASSVGGGIGDTQYF; CDR3 DNA: TGTGCCAGCAGCGTAGGCGGGGGGATCGGAGATACGCAGTATTTT
J gene: TRBJ1-4; V gene: TRBV10-3; D gene: NA; clone size: once; CDR3 protein: CAISDLEGEKLFF; CDR3 DNA: TGTGCCATCAGTGATCTCGAAGGGGAAAAACTGTTTTTT
J gene: TRBJ1-1; V gene: TRBV15; D gene: NA; clone size: once; CDR3 protein: CATSRGRQNTEAFF; CDR3 DNA: TGTGCCACCAGCAGGGGACGGCAGAACACTGAAGCTTTCTTT
J gene: TRBJ1-2; V gene: TRBV28; D gene: NA; clone size: NA; CDR3 protein: CASSLEVRGYTF; CDR3 DNA: TGTGCCAGCAGTCTCGAAGTAAGGGGCTACACCTTC
J gene: TRBJ1-1; V gene: TRBV9; D gene: TRBD1; clone size: NA; CDR3 protein: CASSFGQGWNTEAFF; CDR3 DNA: TGTGCCAGCAGCTTTGGACAGGGATGGAACACTGAAGCTTTCTTT
J gene: TRBJ2-5; V gene: TRBV10-3; D gene: TRBD1; clone size: NA; CDR3 protein: CAIGDSQETQYF; CDR3 DNA: TGTGCCATCGGGGACAGCCAAGAGACCCAGTACTTC
J gene: TRBJ1-5; V gene: TRBV28; D gene: NA; clone size: NA; CDR3 protein: CASSLPGPRDVQHF; CDR3 DNA: TGTGCCAGCAGTTTACCAGGCCCGCGGGACGTACAGCATTTT
J gene: TRBJ1-6; V gene: TRBV5-1; D gene: NA; clone size: NA; CDR3 protein: CASSLRSAESPLHF; CDR3 DNA: TGCGCCAGCAGCTTACGGTCGGCGGAGTCACCCCTCCACTTT
J gene: TRBJ1-2; V gene: TRBV29-1; D gene: TRBD1; clone size: once; CDR3 protein: CSVSPGQSYGYTF; CDR3 DNA: TGCAGCGTGTCGCCGGGACAGTCCTATGGCTACACCTTC
J gene: TRBJ1-1; V gene: TRBV19; D gene: TRBD1; clone size: NA; CDR3 protein: CASRRRDRDTEAFF; CDR3 DNA: TGTGCCAGTAGGAGGCGGGACAGGGACACTGAAGCTTTCTTT
J gene: TRBJ1-3; V gene: TRBV18; D gene: NA; clone size: NA; CDR3 protein: CASSPSGGTGNTIYF; CDR3 DNA: TGTGCCAGCTCACCGAGCGGGGGAACTGGAAACACCATATATTTT
J gene: TRBJ1-1; V gene: TRBV5-1; D gene: NA; clone size: few; CDR3 protein: CASSFPENTEAFF; CDR3 DNA: TGCGCCAGCAGCTTCCCAGAGAACACTGAAGCTTTCTTT
J gene: TRBJ2-7; V gene: TRBV7-2; D gene: NA; clone size: NA; CDR3 protein: CASTHEFGVPYF; CDR3 DNA: TGTGCCAGCACCCACGAGTTCGGGGTGCCGTACTTC